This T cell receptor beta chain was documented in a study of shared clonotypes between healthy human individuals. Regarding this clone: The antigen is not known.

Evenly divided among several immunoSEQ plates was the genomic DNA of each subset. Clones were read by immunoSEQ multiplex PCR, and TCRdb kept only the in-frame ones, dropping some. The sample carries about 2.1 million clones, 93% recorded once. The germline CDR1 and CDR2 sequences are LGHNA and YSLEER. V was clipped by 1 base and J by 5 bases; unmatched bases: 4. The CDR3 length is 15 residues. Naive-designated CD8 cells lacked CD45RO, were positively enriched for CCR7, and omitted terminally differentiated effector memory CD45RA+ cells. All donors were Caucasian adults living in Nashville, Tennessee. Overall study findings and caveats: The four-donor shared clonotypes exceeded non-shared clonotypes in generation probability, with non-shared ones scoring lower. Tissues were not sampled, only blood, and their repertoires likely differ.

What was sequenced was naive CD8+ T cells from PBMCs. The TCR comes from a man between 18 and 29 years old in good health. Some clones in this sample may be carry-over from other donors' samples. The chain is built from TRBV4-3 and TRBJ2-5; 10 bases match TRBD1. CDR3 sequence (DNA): TGCGCCAGCAGCCAAGGGACAGGGGGTTTTGAGACCCAGTACTTC. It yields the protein CASSQGTGGFETQYF.